This T cell receptor beta chain came from a study of blood T cell repertoires in COVID-19. Germline CDR1 is SGHAT and CDR2 is FQNNGV. The CDR3 extends over 17 amino acids. Trimming took 4 bases from V and 2 from J, leaving 18 bases between them. This clone showed up just a few times. The table came from immunoSEQ multiplex PCR; TCRdb's copy has only in-frame clones and leaves some out. Of some 83,000 clones listed, 86% are singletons. This rearrangement joins TRBV11-2 to TRBJ1-3, with a tentative D call TRBD1 (6 bases). Sequenced sample: peripheral blood. The origin of this receptor is a man aged 45-65 years with active COVID-19. This chain's CDR3 is CASSSLAQGTTGNTIYF. Written as DNA, the CDR3 is TGTGCCAGCAGCTCCCTAGCACAGGGAACGACTGGAAACACCATATATTTT.